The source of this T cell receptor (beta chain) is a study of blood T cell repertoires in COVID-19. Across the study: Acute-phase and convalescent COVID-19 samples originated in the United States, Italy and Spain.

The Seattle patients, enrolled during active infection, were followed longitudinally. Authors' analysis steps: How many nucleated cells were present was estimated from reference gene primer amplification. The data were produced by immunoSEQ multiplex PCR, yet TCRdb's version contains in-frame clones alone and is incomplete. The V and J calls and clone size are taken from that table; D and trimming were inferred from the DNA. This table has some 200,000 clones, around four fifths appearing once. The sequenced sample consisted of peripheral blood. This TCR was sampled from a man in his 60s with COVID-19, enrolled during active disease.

The CDR3 DNA follows: TGTGCCAGCTCCCCGGGACATTTCACAGATACGCAGTATTTT. Translation gives CASSPGHFTDTQYF. V and J are TRBV11-3 and TRBJ2-3, with D maybe TRBD1 (6 bases). This CDR3 is built from 14 residues. Germline V gives CDR1 SGHNT, CDR2 YENEEA. Trimming shortened V by 8 bases and J by 2 bases, and 14 bases separated the two germline ends.